This T cell receptor beta chain was documented in a study of patients and donors after allogeneic stem cell transplantation. The CDR3 has 14 amino acids. Per the germline V gene, CDR1 is KGHDR and CDR2 is SFDVKD. Trimming stripped 3 bases from V and 6 bases from J, with 13 bases between. TCRdb called the RT-PCR reads again in MiXCR, with one record for every CDR3 protein. Counted here are 28,000 or so distinct CDR3 sequences, nearly 7% occurring once; the ten biggest clones make up roughly 36%. The rearrangement joins TRBV24-1 to TRBJ1-2, with D possibly TRBD1 on 6 matching bases. Sequences were obtained from blood, either unsorted or a sorted T cell fraction (not recorded which). The receptor was isolated from a human donor who was either an allogeneic HSCT recipient or a stem cell or donor lymphocyte infusion donor (not recorded which). It is not recorded whose cells these are; they may come from a transplant donor. The CDR3 coding sequence is TGTGCCACCAGTGATCAAGGGACAAGAAATGGCTACACCTTC. It codes for CATSDQGTRNGYTF.